This T cell receptor beta chain was profiled in a study of patients and donors after allogeneic stem cell transplantation. The germline V gene encodes CDR1 SGDLS and CDR2 YYNGEE. V lost 5 bases, J lost 1 base, and 12 bases lay in between. The length of the CDR3 is 15 residues. Each CDR3 protein gets one entry after TCRdb re-called the RT-PCR reads with MiXCR. The profile covers some 150,000 distinct CDR3 sequences, with over 30% appearing a single time and 50% taken by the ten largest. V usage is TRBV9 and J usage is TRBJ2-2, with D possibly TRBD1 on 6 matching bases. Sequencing used blood, either unsorted or a sorted T cell fraction (not recorded which). The sequence was obtained from a human donor who was either an allogeneic HSCT recipient or a stem cell or donor lymphocyte infusion donor (not recorded which). It is not recorded whose cells these are; they may come from a transplant donor. CDR3 sequence (DNA): TGTGCCAGCAGGACCGGACAGCTGAACACCGGGGAGCTGTTTTTT. This gives the protein CASRTGQLNTGELFF.